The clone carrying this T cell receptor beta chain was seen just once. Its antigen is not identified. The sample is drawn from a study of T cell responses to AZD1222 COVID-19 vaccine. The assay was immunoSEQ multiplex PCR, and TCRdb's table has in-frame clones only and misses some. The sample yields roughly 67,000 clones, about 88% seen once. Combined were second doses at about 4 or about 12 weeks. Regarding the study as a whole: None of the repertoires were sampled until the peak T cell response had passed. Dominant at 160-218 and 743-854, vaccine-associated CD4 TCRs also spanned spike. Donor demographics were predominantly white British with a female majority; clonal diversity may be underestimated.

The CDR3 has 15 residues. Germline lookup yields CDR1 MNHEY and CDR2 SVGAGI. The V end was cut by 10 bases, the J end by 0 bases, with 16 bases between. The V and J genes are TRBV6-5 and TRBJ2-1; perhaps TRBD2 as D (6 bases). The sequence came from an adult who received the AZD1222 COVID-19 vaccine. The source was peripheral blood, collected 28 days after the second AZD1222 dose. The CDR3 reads CATGGDGSSYNEQFF. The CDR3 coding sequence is TGTGCCACCGGTGGCGACGGGAGCTCCTACAATGAGCAGTTCTTC.